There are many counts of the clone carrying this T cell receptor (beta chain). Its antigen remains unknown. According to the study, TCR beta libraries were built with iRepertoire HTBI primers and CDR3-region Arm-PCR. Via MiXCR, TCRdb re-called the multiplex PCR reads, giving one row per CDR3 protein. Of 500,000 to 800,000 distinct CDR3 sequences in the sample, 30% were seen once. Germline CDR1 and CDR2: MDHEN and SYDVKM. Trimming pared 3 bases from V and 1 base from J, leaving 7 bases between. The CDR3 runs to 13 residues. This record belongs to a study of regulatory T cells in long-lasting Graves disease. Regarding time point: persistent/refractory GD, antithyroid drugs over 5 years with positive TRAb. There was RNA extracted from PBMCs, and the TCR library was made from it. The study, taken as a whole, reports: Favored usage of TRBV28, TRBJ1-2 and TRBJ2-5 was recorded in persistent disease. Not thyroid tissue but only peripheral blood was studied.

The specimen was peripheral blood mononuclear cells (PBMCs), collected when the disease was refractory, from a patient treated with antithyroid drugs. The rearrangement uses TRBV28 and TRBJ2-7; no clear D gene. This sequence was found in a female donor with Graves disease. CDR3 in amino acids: CASSLHGSYEQYF. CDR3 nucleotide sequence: TGTGCCAGCAGTTTGCACGGTTCCTACGAGCAGTACTTC.